This T cell receptor beta chain was found in a study of OX40 agonist ivuxolimab in advanced cancers. Study summary: Aged about 20 to 80 with a mean of about 63 years, they were 82.7% male. Partial responses were achieved by three patients, of whom one had hepatocellular carcinoma and two had cutaneous melanoma.

A single count supports this clone. Antigen specificity is unknown. Autoimmune disease history or systemic immunosuppression excluded patients. The assay was immunoSEQ multiplex PCR, and TCRdb's table has in-frame clones only and misses some. The profile shows 65,000 to 90,000 clones, around 85% of them singletons. This CDR3 contains 15 residues. Germline assignment: CDR1 GTSNPN and CDR2 SVGIG (reference sequence). Trimming removed 2 bases from V and 2 bases from J, with 15 bases in between. Findings and caveats of the study: CD4+ and CD8+ blood T cells expanded clonally by week 6 at 0.1 to 3.0 mg/kg.

The J gene is TRBJ2-5, the V gene TRBV30; possibly TRBD2 for D (5 bases). Source: CD4+ or CD8+ T cells sorted from blood, taken in a trial of the OX40 agonist ivuxolimab. This sequence originates from an adult with an advanced solid tumor such as melanoma, head and neck, liver or kidney cancer. CDR3 DNA: TGTGCCTGGAGTTCCGAGGCGGGTCCTCAAGAGACCCAGTACTTC. Translating gives CAWSSEAGPQETQYF. Drawing the rest from reference TRBV30 and TRBJ2-5, the complete variable domain is SQTIHQWPATLVQPVGSPLSLECTVEGTSNPNLYWYRQAAGRGLQLLFYSVGIGQISSEVPQNLSASRPQDRQFILSSKKLLLSDSGFYLCAWSSEAGPQETQYFGPGTRLLVL.